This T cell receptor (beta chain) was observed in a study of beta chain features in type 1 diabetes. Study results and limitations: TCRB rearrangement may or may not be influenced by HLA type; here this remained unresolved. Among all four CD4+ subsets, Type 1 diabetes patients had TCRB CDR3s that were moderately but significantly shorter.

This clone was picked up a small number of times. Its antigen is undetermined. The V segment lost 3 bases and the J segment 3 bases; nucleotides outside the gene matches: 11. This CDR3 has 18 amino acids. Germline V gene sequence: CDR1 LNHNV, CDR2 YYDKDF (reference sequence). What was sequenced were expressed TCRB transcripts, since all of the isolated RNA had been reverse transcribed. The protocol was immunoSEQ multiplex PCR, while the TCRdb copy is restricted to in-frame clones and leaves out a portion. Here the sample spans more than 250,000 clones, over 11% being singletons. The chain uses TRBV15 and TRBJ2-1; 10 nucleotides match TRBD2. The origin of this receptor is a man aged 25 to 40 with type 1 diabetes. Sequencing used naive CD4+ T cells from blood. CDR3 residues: CATSSLLSGRAGYNEQFF. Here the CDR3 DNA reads TGTGCCACCAGCAGCCTCTTAAGCGGGAGGGCCGGCTACAATGAGCAGTTCTTC. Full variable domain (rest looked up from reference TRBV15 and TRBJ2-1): DAMVIQNPRYQVTQFGKPVTLSCSQTLNHNVMYWYQQKSSQAPKLLFHYYDKDFNNEADTPDNFQSRRPNTSFCFLDIRSPGLGDTAMYLCATSSLLSGRAGYNEQFFGPGTRLTVL.